Following are 15 T cell receptor beta chains from one sample sequenced in a study of CD4+ T cells in melanoma. Produced via immunoSEQ multiplex PCR; TCRdb's table is partial and in-frame only. The data contain 50,000 to 60,000 clones, 55% to 75% of them singletons. Sequencing input: tumor tissue. The source is a human donor with melanoma.

The chain employs TRBV19 and TRBJ2-5, with 12 bases lining up with TRBD1. Germline CDR1 reads LNHDA; CDR2 reads SQIVND (reference sequence). The CDR3 runs 15 residues. V dropped 5 bases and J dropped 5; count of bases not matched to a gene: 6. Here the CDR3 reads CASSRDRGQAETQYF. The CDR3 DNA reads as TGTGCCAGTAGTCGGGACAGGGGGCAAGCGGAGACCCAGTACTTC.

This clone was seen once. The chain has TRBV6-5 and TRBJ2-7; 7 nucleotides agree with TRBD1. The germline V gene has CDR1 MNHEY and CDR2 SVGAGI. The V gene end was trimmed by 6 bases and the J gene end by 4 bases; junction bases not matched to a gene: 12. This CDR3 is built from 15 residues. Here the CDR3 reads CASSPTTGVKYEQYF. CDR3 in DNA: TGTGCCAGCAGCCCGACTACAGGGGTAAAGTACGAGCAGTACTTC.

The CDR3 loop reads CARRDNRTPYSYNEQFF. CDR3 in DNA: TGTGCCAGACGGGACAATCGAACCCCTTACTCCTACAATGAGCAGTTCTTC. The chain joins TRBV6-4 to TRBJ2-1; D perhaps matches TRBD1 (6 bases). Germline loops: CDR1 MRHNA, CDR2 SNTAGT. The CDR3 covers 17 residues. The germline V and J ends were trimmed by 9 bases and 0 bases, with 21 bases remaining between them.

J is TRBJ1-2 and V is TRBV11-2; D remains unclear. This CDR3 comprises 13 residues. Trimming removed 2 bases from V and 6 bases from J, with 10 bases in between. Germline V gene lookup returns CDR1 SGHAT and CDR2 FQNNGV. The CDR3 DNA reads TGTGCCAGCAGCTTAACCGGACTCCATGGCTACACCTTC. It specifies CASSLTGLHGYTF.

This chain links TRBV18 with TRBJ1-5; D is possibly TRBD1 (5 bases). The CDR3 consists of 16 residues. The V end lost 4 bases, the J end lost 3 bases, and 16 bases lay between the germline ends. CDR1 and CDR2 from the germline V gene are KGHSH and LQKENI. The CDR3 DNA sequence: TGTGCCAGCTCACTATCTCGGGGGGGTAACAATCAGCCCCAGCATTTT. The encoded protein is CASSLSRGGNNQPQHF.

The chain couples TRBV6-5 to TRBJ1-2; 10 positions agree with TRBD1. Looked up from germline, CDR1 is MNHEY and CDR2 is SVGAGI. The CDR3 contains 14 residues. Germline trimming cut 2 bases from V and 7 bases from J; bases unmatched to any gene: 4. For the CDR3, the DNA is TGTGCCAGCAGTTACACCGGGACAGGGGCTGGCTACACCTTC. This sequence encodes CASSYTGTGAGYTF.

The J gene is TRBJ2-7, the V gene TRBV10-1, with D uncertain. The germline V gene has CDR1 WNHNN and CDR2 SYGVQD (reference sequence). The length of the CDR3 is 15 residues. V lost 8 bases to trimming and J lost 7 bases, with 24 bases between them. The DNA for the CDR3 is TGCGCCAGCTTTCCTGGGTGTGCTCCTCCCCGGGAGCAGTACTTC. Its protein product is CASFPGCAPPREQYF.

The chain has TRBV10-2 and TRBJ2-7; 10 bases match TRBD2. Germline-derived CDR1 and CDR2 are WSHSY and SAAADI. After removal of 8 bases from V and 2 bases from J, the junction contained 6 bases not matched to a gene. The CDR3 consists of 14 residues. In nucleotides, the CDR3 is TGCGCCAGCGGTCTAGCGGGGGATACCTACGAGCAGTACTTC. This encodes CASGLAGDTYEQYF.

J is TRBJ2-1 and V is TRBV7-6; the match to TRBD2 covers 14 bases. Germline-derived CDR1 and CDR2 are SGHVS and FNYEAQ. Germline trimming cut 5 bases from V and 8 bases from J; bases unmatched to any gene: 11. CDR3 length: 17 amino acids. CDR3 sequence: CASSPRTSGGHRDEQFF. The CDR3 DNA sequence: TGTGCCAGCAGCCCTCGGACTAGCGGGGGGCATAGGGATGAGCAGTTCTTC.

In this sample, this clone turned up a few times. The rearrangement links TRBV30 to TRBJ2-7; 8 bases are shared with TRBD1. V lost 4 bases to trimming and J lost 4 bases; unmatched junction nucleotides: 6. Germline-derived CDR1 and CDR2 are GTSNPN and SVGIG (reference sequence). The length of the CDR3 is 13 residues. CDR3 sequence reads: CAWTGQGTYEQYF. DNA of the CDR3: TGTGCCTGGACCGGACAGGGTACTTACGAGCAGTACTTC.

The chain uses TRBV19 and TRBJ1-1; D not resolved. The CDR3 extends over 12 amino acids. Germline lookup yields CDR1 LNHDA and CDR2 SQIVND (reference sequence). The V end lost 5 bases, the J end lost 1 base, and 5 bases lay between the germline ends. The CDR3 here is CASSPGNTEAFF. In nucleotides, the CDR3 is TGTGCCAGTAGTCCTGGGAACACTGAAGCTTTCTTT. The full variable domain, in which reference TRBV19 and TRBJ1-1 provide the parts outside the CDR3, is DGGITQSPKYLFRKEGQNVTLSCEQNLNHDAMYWYRQDPGQGLRLIYYSQIVNDFQKGDIAEGYSVSREKKESFPLTVTSAQKNPTAFYLCASSPGNTEAFFGQGTRLTVV.

This clone came up once. V gene TRBV27 combines with J gene TRBJ2-5; D may correspond to TRBD1 or TRBD2 (5 bases each). Germline V CDR1 and CDR2: MNHEY, SMNVEV (reference sequence). There are 12 residues in the CDR3. V lost 6 bases and J lost 12, with 17 bases in between. CDR3 nucleotide sequence: TGTGCCAGCAGACCCTTTCCGGGACCCGAGTACTTC. Its protein is CASRPFPGPEYF.

There are a few counts of this clone. The V call is TRBV4-1, the J call TRBJ2-4; D is uncertain. CDR1 is MGHRA, CDR2 YSYEKL, per germline. The CDR3 is 12 amino acids. V was cut by 1 base and J by 6 bases, with 4 bases left in between. CDR3 sequence reads: CASSQGGNIQYF. The CDR3 nucleotides are TGCGCCAGCAGCCAAGGAGGAAACATTCAGTACTTC.

This chain uses TRBV4-2 with TRBJ1-1; possibly TRBD1 for D (5 bases). V was shortened by 1 base and J by 1 base, with 10 bases between the two germline ends. The germline V gene encodes CDR1 LGHNA and CDR2 YNFKEQ. This CDR3 spans 15 amino acids. For the CDR3, the DNA is TGTGCCAGCAGCCAAGGGGGACCGAAGAACACTGAAGCTTTCTTT. Amino acids: CASSQGGPKNTEAFF.

The chain is built from TRBV28 and TRBJ1-4, with D uncertain. With 4 bases removed from V and 0 bases from J, the gap between germline ends came to 15 bases. CDR3 length equals 17 residues. The germline V gene encodes CDR1 MDHEN and CDR2 SYDVKM. As DNA, the CDR3 is TGTGCCAGCAGTTCCCACCCCGACATACCAACTAATGAAAAACTGTTTTTT. This translates into CASSSHPDIPTNEKLFF.